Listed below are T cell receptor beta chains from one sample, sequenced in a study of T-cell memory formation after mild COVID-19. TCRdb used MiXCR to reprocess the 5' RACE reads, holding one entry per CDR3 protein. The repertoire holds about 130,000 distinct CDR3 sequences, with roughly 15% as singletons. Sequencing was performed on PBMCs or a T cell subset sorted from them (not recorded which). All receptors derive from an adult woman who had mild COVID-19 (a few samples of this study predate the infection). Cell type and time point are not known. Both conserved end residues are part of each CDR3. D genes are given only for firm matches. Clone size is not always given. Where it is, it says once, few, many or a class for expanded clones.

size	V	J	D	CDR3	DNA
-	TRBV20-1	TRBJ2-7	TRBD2	CSVTRLADSYEQYF	TGCAGTGTTACCCGACTAGCGGATTCCTACGAGCAGTACTTC
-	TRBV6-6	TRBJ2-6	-	CAATRGGFSGANVLTF	TGTGCCGCCACTCGGGGCGGGTTCTCTGGGGCCAACGTCCTGACTTTC
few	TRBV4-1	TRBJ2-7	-	CASSQVRGLTSGEQYF	TGCGCCAGCAGCCAAGTGAGGGGTCTGACGAGTGGGGAGCAGTACTTC
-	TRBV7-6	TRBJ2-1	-	CASSRLLPSSYNEQFF	TGTGCCAGCAGCCGCCTACTTCCGAGCTCCTACAATGAGCAGTTCTTC
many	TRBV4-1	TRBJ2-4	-	CASSQDSQRMAIQYF	TGCGCCAGCAGCCAAGATTCGCAGAGGATGGCCATTCAGTACTTC
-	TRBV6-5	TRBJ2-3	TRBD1	CASSYSRQGGTDTQYF	TGTGCCAGCAGTTACTCGAGGCAGGGGGGCACAGATACGCAGTATTTT
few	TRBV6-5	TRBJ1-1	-	CASRRDIWNTEAFF	TGTGCCAGCAGGCGGGACATTTGGAACACTGAAGCTTTCTTT
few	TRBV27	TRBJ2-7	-	CASSVIGGESYEQYF	TGTGCCAGCTCCGTTATAGGGGGAGAATCCTACGAGCAGTACTTC
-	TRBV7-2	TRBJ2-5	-	CASSSGGTYQETQYF	TGTGCCAGCAGCTCTGGTGGGACCTACCAAGAGACCCAGTACTTC
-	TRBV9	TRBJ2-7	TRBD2	CASSTTSGGYEQYF	TGTGCCAGCAGCACCACTAGCGGGGGGTACGAGCAGTACTTC
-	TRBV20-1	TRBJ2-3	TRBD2	CSARGASGGDTDTQYF	TGCAGTGCTAGAGGAGCTAGCGGGGGAGACACAGATACGCAGTATTTT
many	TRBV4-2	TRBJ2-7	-	CASSQIHGDSYEQYF	TGTGCCAGCAGCCAAATCCACGGGGACTCCTACGAGCAGTACTTC
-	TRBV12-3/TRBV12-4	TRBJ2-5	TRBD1	CATAWTGSPQETQYF	TGTGCCACCGCATGGACAGGCTCGCCCCAAGAGACCCAGTACTTC
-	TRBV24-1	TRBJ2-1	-	CATSHTIAFDYNEQFF	TGTGCCACCAGTCATACTATAGCCTTCGATTACAATGAGCAGTTCTTC
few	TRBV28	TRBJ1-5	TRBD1	CASSLPPGTGNQPQHF	TGTGCCAGCAGTTTACCCCCGGGGACAGGCAATCAGCCCCAGCATTTT
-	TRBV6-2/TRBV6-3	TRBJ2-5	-	CASGPFSKTAVETQYF	TGTGCCAGCGGCCCTTTCTCGAAGACGGCGGTCGAGACCCAGTACTTC
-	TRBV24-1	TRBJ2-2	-	CATSSEGSTGELFF	TGTGCCACCAGCTCGGAGGGGAGCACCGGGGAGCTGTTTTTT
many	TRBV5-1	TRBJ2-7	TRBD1	CASSYDRASYEQYF	TGCGCCAGCAGCTACGACAGGGCCTCCTACGAGCAGTACTTC